Presented here are 8 T cell receptor beta chains from one specimen sequenced in a study of CD8+CD57+ T cells in acquired aplastic anemia. The TCR beta profiling, which covered VDJ combination and CDR3 sequence, was carried out using genomic DNA as the template. TCRdb ran MiXCR on the reads and lists one entry per CDR3 protein. Here the sample spans 250,000 to 300,000 distinct CDR3 sequences, 45% to 65% being singletons. Patients included in sequencing had previously demonstrated CD8+CD57+ cell expansion by flow cytometry. Sequencing was performed on sorted CD4+, CD8+, or CD8+CD57+ T cells (not recorded which) from PBMCs. The receptors originated from a human donor with aplastic anemia.

This chain uses TRBV20-1 with TRBJ2-5, with D hard to call. The V end lost 2 bases, the J end lost 0 bases, and 13 bases lay between the germline ends. There are 15 residues in the CDR3. CDR1 and CDR2 from the germline V gene are DFQATT and SNEGSKA (reference sequence). The CDR3 region has the DNA TGCAGTGCTAGACCGGCGGCATCGTACCAAGAGACCCAGTACTTC. Residues: CSARPAASYQETQYF.

This clonotype has a count of ten or more. CDR3 region: CSAGGQTVKETQYF. The CDR3, as DNA: TGCAGTGCAGGGGGACAGACTGTAAAAGAGACCCAGTACTTC. The chain has TRBV20-1 and TRBJ2-5; 7 positions agree with TRBD1. J lost 3 bases, V lost 6 bases, and 10 bases had no gene match. This CDR3 spans 14 amino acids. Germline V gene lookup returns CDR1 DFQATT and CDR2 SNEGSKA (reference sequence).

Comments on this clonotype: One junction end disagrees with the germline gene, perhaps due to a read error. This sequence joins TRBV29-1 and TRBJ2-3; D not resolved. The CDR3 has 13 amino acids. Germline CDR1 SQVTM, CDR2 ANQGSEA. The CDR3 spells CSVDSTRADTQYF. DNA of the CDR3: TGCAGCGTTGATTCTACCCGGGCAGACACGCAGTATTTT.

The J gene is TRBJ2-1, the V gene TRBV19, with 8 nucleotides matching TRBD1. The CDR3 is made up of 15 amino acids. Losses at the gene ends were 4 bases for V and 5 bases for J; bases not matched to a gene: 7. CDR1 is LNHDA, CDR2 SQIVND, per germline (reference sequence). The CDR3 reads CASSTTGALNNEQFF. The CDR3 DNA reads as TGTGCCAGTAGTACGACAGGGGCGTTAAACAATGAGCAGTTCTTC. Together with reference TRBV19 and TRBJ2-1, the CDR3 gives the full variable domain: DGGITQSPKYLFRKEGQNVTLSCEQNLNHDAMYWYRQDPGQGLRLIYYSQIVNDFQKGDIAEGYSVSREKKESFPLTVTSAQKNPTAFYLCASSTTGALNNEQFFGPGTRLTVL.

Notes on this clonotype: No conserved phenylalanine or tryptophan is present at the end of the CDR3, so a read error is the likely explanation. The V and J genes are TRBV5-1 and TRBJ2-2; TRBD1 matches at 9 bases. The germline gives CDR1 SGHRS, CDR2 YFSETQ. The V gene end was trimmed by 0 bases and the J gene end by 3 bases; junction bases not matched to a gene: 3. This CDR3 contains 16 residues. CDR3 region: CASSLGGQGDTGELFL. As DNA, the CDR3 is TGCGCCAGCAGCTTGGGGGGACAGGGAGACACCGGGGAGCTGTTTTTA.

This rearrangement joins TRBV7-2 to TRBJ1-2, with D unresolved. CDR3 size: 15 residues. Looked up from germline, CDR1 is SGHTA and CDR2 is FQGNSA. The ends were cut back, 0 bases at V and 6 bases at J, with 14 bases in the middle. Here the CDR3 reads CASSLASSGRDGYTF. CDR3 coding DNA: TGTGCCAGCAGCTTAGCGTCGAGCGGGAGGGATGGCTACACCTTC.

V is TRBV19 and J is TRBJ1-2; D is uncertain. CDR3 length: 14 residues. V was cut by 8 bases and J by 1 base, with 14 bases left in between. In germline, CDR1 is LNHDA, CDR2 SQIVND (reference sequence). As DNA, the CDR3 is TGTGCCAGTGGGAACCAACCGGATAACTATGGCTACACCTTC. This gives the protein CASGNQPDNYGYTF.

This clonotype turned up a few times. The V call is TRBV7-9, the J call TRBJ1-5; D is uncertain. This CDR3 has 15 residues. Germline-derived CDR1 and CDR2 are SEHNR and FQNEAQ (reference sequence). V was pared by 1 base and J by 4 bases, with 11 bases between. The CDR3 protein is CASSLGAGWNQPQHF. In nucleotides, the CDR3 is TGTGCCAGCAGCTTAGGCGCCGGGTGGAATCAGCCCCAGCATTTT.